These T cell receptor beta chains were read from a single sample in a study of blood T cell repertoires in COVID-19. Assay used: immunoSEQ multiplex PCR; TCRdb lists only in-frame clones, some missing. The sample has around 160,000 clones, approximately 75% seen once. Material for sequencing was peripheral blood. These receptors originate from a human donor in a cohort sampled during active COVID-19. Both conserved end residues are part of each CDR3. The D gene is left open where the match is weak. Size is stated for part of the rows, as once, few or many counts, or as a class when the clone is expanded.

v_gene: TRBV2
abundance: many
j_gene: TRBJ1-1
d_gene: -
CDR3nt: TGTGCCAGCAGGGCAGGGCCTGAAGCTTTCTTT
CDR3aa: CASRAGPEAFF

v_gene: TRBV5-1
abundance: few
j_gene: TRBJ2-7
d_gene: TRBD1
CDR3nt: TGCGCCAGCAGCTTGTCCAGGACAGGGGGTGATGTCGAGCAGTACTTC
CDR3aa: CASSLSRTGGDVEQYF

v_gene: TRBV9
abundance: -
j_gene: TRBJ1-4
d_gene: -
CDR3nt: TGTGCCAGCAGCCTCCAGGGTTCTAATGAAAAACTGTTTTTT
CDR3aa: CASSLQGSNEKLFF

v_gene: TRBV7-2
abundance: many
j_gene: TRBJ2-7
d_gene: -
CDR3nt: TGTGCCAGCAGCCCCAACAGGGGGGGGCGGGCCTACGAGCAGTACTTC
CDR3aa: CASSPNRGGRAYEQYF

v_gene: TRBV7-2
abundance: -
j_gene: TRBJ1-4
d_gene: -
CDR3nt: TGTGCCAGCAGCTTAGCCCCGGGGAGGGGACGCGAAAAACTGTTTTTT
CDR3aa: CASSLAPGRGREKLFF

v_gene: TRBV18
abundance: few
j_gene: TRBJ1-2
d_gene: TRBD1
CDR3nt: TGTGCCAGCTCTCCGGACAGGGAGGATGGCTACACCTTC
CDR3aa: CASSPDREDGYTF

v_gene: TRBV6-2/TRBV6-3
abundance: -
j_gene: TRBJ2-5
d_gene: TRBD1
CDR3nt: TGTGCCAGCAGTTACTCAGGGACAGGGACCCAAGAGACCCAGTACTTC
CDR3aa: CASSYSGTGTQETQYF

v_gene: TRBV5-4
abundance: -
j_gene: TRBJ2-3
d_gene: TRBD2
CDR3nt: TGTGCCAGCAGCTTGGCGACTAGCGGGGGGCAAGATACGCAGTATTTT
CDR3aa: CASSLATSGGQDTQYF

v_gene: TRBV14
abundance: many
j_gene: TRBJ2-5
d_gene: -
CDR3nt: TGTGCCAGCAGCCAAGGGGCGCGGGACGGAGAGACCCAGTACTTC
CDR3aa: CASSQGARDGETQYF

v_gene: TRBV18
abundance: -
j_gene: TRBJ1-2
d_gene: -
CDR3nt: TGTGCCAGCTCACCTACTCTTAAAGACTATGGCTACACCTTC
CDR3aa: CASSPTLKDYGYTF

v_gene: TRBV18
abundance: -
j_gene: TRBJ2-5
d_gene: -
CDR3nt: TGTGCCAGCTCGACTACTTTCAAAGAGACCCAGTACTTC
CDR3aa: CASSTTFKETQYF

v_gene: TRBV2
abundance: -
j_gene: TRBJ1-1
d_gene: -
CDR3nt: TGTGCCAGCAGTGAAGGCAGGAGGCGGATGAACACTGAAGCTTTCTTT
CDR3aa: CASSEGRRRMNTEAFF

v_gene: TRBV11-3
abundance: -
j_gene: TRBJ2-1
d_gene: -
CDR3nt: TGTGCCAGCAGCCTACAGGGTACTGAGCAGTTCTTC
CDR3aa: CASSLQGTEQFF

v_gene: TRBV20-1
abundance: -
j_gene: TRBJ1-6
d_gene: -
CDR3nt: TGCAGTGCTAGTTCCGGGCCACTAGCGGGTTCACCCCTCCACTTT
CDR3aa: CSASSGPLAGSPLHF

v_gene: TRBV28
abundance: once
j_gene: TRBJ1-2
d_gene: -
CDR3nt: TGTGCCACCACGACACAGGGCGCTGGCTACACCTTC
CDR3aa: CATTTQGAGYTF

v_gene: TRBV28
abundance: -
j_gene: TRBJ1-3
d_gene: -
CDR3nt: TGTGCCAGCAGGGGACTGGCGGCTGGAAACACCATATATTTT
CDR3aa: CASRGLAAGNTIYF

v_gene: TRBV28
abundance: -
j_gene: TRBJ1-4
d_gene: -
CDR3nt: TGTGCCAGCAGAGGGGCGGATGGTAATGAAAAACTGTTTTTT
CDR3aa: CASRGADGNEKLFF

v_gene: TRBV6-5
abundance: -
j_gene: TRBJ2-7
d_gene: -
CDR3nt: TGTGCCAGCAGCCCGGCGTCACTAAGCTCCTACGAGCAGTACTTC
CDR3aa: CASSPASLSSYEQYF

v_gene: TRBV4-3
abundance: -
j_gene: TRBJ1-1
d_gene: -
CDR3nt: TGCGCCAGCAGCCAAAGGATGGGGGGTTGGAACACTGAAGCTTTCTTT
CDR3aa: CASSQRMGGWNTEAFF

v_gene: TRBV7-9
abundance: -
j_gene: TRBJ1-6
d_gene: TRBD1
CDR3nt: TGTGCCAGCAGCCCCGGACAGGGGAATTCACCCCTCCACTTT
CDR3aa: CASSPGQGNSPLHF

v_gene: TRBV11-2
abundance: -
j_gene: TRBJ1-5
d_gene: TRBD1
CDR3nt: TGTGCCAGCAGCCAAACAGGGGGACGTCAGCCCCAGCATTTT
CDR3aa: CASSQTGGRQPQHF

v_gene: TRBV19
abundance: many
j_gene: TRBJ1-1
d_gene: -
CDR3nt: TGTGCCAGTAGTATTACCCAGGGTCAGGCTTTCTTT
CDR3aa: CASSITQGQAFF

v_gene: TRBV7-2
abundance: few
j_gene: TRBJ2-7
d_gene: -
CDR3nt: TGTGCCAGCAGCTTAGTTAGTGGCAGGGCGAGCTCCTACGAGCAGTACTTC
CDR3aa: CASSLVSGRASSYEQYF

v_gene: TRBV5-6
abundance: -
j_gene: TRBJ1-2
d_gene: TRBD1
CDR3nt: TGTGCCAGCCCACAGGGGGCGGGTGGCTACACCTTC
CDR3aa: CASPQGAGGYTF

v_gene: TRBV7-9
abundance: -
j_gene: TRBJ1-5
d_gene: TRBD1
CDR3nt: TGTGCCAGCAGCTTAGGGCCCGACAGGGGGACTTATCAGCCCCAGCATTTT
CDR3aa: CASSLGPDRGTYQPQHF

v_gene: TRBV27
abundance: -
j_gene: TRBJ1-2
d_gene: TRBD1
CDR3nt: TGTGCCAGCAGTTCTATTGGGACAGGCCTTGATGGCTACACCTTC
CDR3aa: CASSSIGTGLDGYTF

v_gene: TRBV9
abundance: -
j_gene: TRBJ1-2
d_gene: TRBD1
CDR3nt: TGTGCCAGCAGCGCTCAGGACAGGTTGAATCGCGGCTACACCTTC
CDR3aa: CASSAQDRLNRGYTF

v_gene: TRBV6-4
abundance: -
j_gene: TRBJ2-5
d_gene: TRBD2
CDR3nt: TGTGCCAGCAGAGGGACCAGGAAGACTAGCGGGGACCAGTACCAAGAGACCCAGTACTTC
CDR3aa: CASRGTRKTSGDQYQETQYF

v_gene: TRBV11-2
abundance: -
j_gene: TRBJ2-1
d_gene: TRBD1
CDR3nt: TGTGCCAGCAGCCCAGGACAGGGTGGACTCACTAACAATGAGCAGTTCTTC
CDR3aa: CASSPGQGGLTNNEQFF

v_gene: TRBV10-2
abundance: -
j_gene: TRBJ1-1
d_gene: TRBD1
CDR3nt: TGCGCCAGCAGTACAGGGGTTTGGGTTGAAGCTTTCTTT
CDR3aa: CASSTGVWVEAFF

v_gene: TRBV2
abundance: -
j_gene: TRBJ2-3
d_gene: -
CDR3nt: TGTGCCAGCAGTGAAGGGGGCTTTAATACGCAGTATTTT
CDR3aa: CASSEGGFNTQYF

v_gene: TRBV27
abundance: -
j_gene: TRBJ2-3
d_gene: -
CDR3nt: TGTGCCAGCACCCAGGGTAGTGTTAGCACAGATACGCAGTATTTT
CDR3aa: CASTQGSVSTDTQYF

v_gene: TRBV10-3
abundance: -
j_gene: TRBJ2-7
d_gene: TRBD1
CDR3nt: TGTGCCATCAGGCCCCCGGGGACAGCCTCCTACGAGCAGTACTTC
CDR3aa: CAIRPPGTASYEQYF

v_gene: TRBV5-1
abundance: -
j_gene: TRBJ1-5
d_gene: TRBD1
CDR3nt: TGCGCCAGCAGCTGGACAGGAGGTTCCAATCAGCCCCAGCATTTT
CDR3aa: CASSWTGGSNQPQHF

v_gene: TRBV5-1
abundance: -
j_gene: TRBJ1-1
d_gene: TRBD1
CDR3nt: TGCGCCAGCAGCAATGGAGTGGGACAGGGTATCATGAACACTGAAGCTTTCTTT
CDR3aa: CASSNGVGQGIMNTEAFF

v_gene: TRBV3-1/TRBV3-2
abundance: -
j_gene: TRBJ1-1
d_gene: -
CDR3nt: TGTGCCAGCAGCCAAGACCACAGATCAGAAGCTTTCTTT
CDR3aa: CASSQDHRSEAFF

v_gene: TRBV5-5
abundance: -
j_gene: TRBJ1-1
d_gene: TRBD1
CDR3nt: TGTGCCAGCAGCTTACCCGGGACAGGCATGAACACTGAAGCTTTCTTT
CDR3aa: CASSLPGTGMNTEAFF

v_gene: TRBV12-3/TRBV12-4
abundance: -
j_gene: TRBJ2-7
d_gene: -
CDR3nt: TGTGCCAGCAGTGAGCAGGGCAACGAGCAGTACTTC
CDR3aa: CASSEQGNEQYF

v_gene: TRBV7-2
abundance: -
j_gene: TRBJ2-1
d_gene: -
CDR3nt: TGTGCCAGCAGCCGACAGGTGGACAATGAGCAGTTCTTC
CDR3aa: CASSRQVDNEQFF

v_gene: TRBV5-5
abundance: -
j_gene: TRBJ2-5
d_gene: -
CDR3nt: TGTGCCAGCAGCTTGGATGTGGTACGGGAGACCCAGTACTTC
CDR3aa: CASSLDVVRETQYF

v_gene: TRBV6-5
abundance: -
j_gene: TRBJ2-3
d_gene: -
CDR3nt: TGTGCCAGCAGCTGGACTCGGGAAGATACGCAGTATTTT
CDR3aa: CASSWTREDTQYF

v_gene: TRBV5-1
abundance: -
j_gene: TRBJ2-3
d_gene: -
CDR3nt: TGCGCCAGCAGCCTGGGGGAGCCCCCCACAGATACGCAGTATTTT
CDR3aa: CASSLGEPPTDTQYF

v_gene: TRBV24-1
abundance: once
j_gene: TRBJ2-3
d_gene: -
CDR3nt: TGTGCCACCAGTGATCCCGGGACTAGCACAGATACGCAGTATTTT
CDR3aa: CATSDPGTSTDTQYF